This record concerns one TCR beta chain sequence. This clonotype was picked up a small number of times. The antigen it recognizes is unknown. It has no much larger one-base neighbor in the sample; base qualities were not kept. CDR1 and CDR2 are read off the germline V gene (reference sequence) as MNHNY and SVGAGI. V is clipped by 6 bases and J by 2 bases, and the sequence between their germline boundaries is 13 bases long. The CDR3 runs 14 residues from the cysteine to the phenylalanine. The entry retains the CDR3 DNA only, 42 bases that are in frame from base 1. Receptor amplification or capture employed 5' RACE. Data came from a NextSeq 500. The TCR library protocol attached unique molecular identifiers to individual cDNA molecules to correct for sequencing error and PCR bias. Both TCR alpha and beta chains were sequenced, and tight co-correlation was observed between alpha and beta sequence abundances in each sample. From the authors' description of their analysis: Decombinator V4 was used to annotate TCR sequences for V gene, J gene and CDR3. Expanded TCRs were defined as changing significantly between any two time points under a Poisson model with p below 0.0001. Abundances of TCRs were expressed as counts per million after normalisation to the total number of TCRs sequenced in each sample. TRAV1-2 paired with TRAJ12, TRAJ20 or TRAJ33 defined MAIT TCRs, while TRAV10 paired with TRAJ18 defined iNKT TCRs. VDJdb, accessed 1 November 2021, was searched for CMV, EBV and SARS-CoV-2 annotated TCRs, excluding TCRs annotated for multiple antigens. TCRdb cleaned the public reads at Q25 with fastp, built clones with MiXCR and kept in-frame beta chains. Every entry covers one CDR3 protein and lists the most common genes and DNA from its rows. The V and J calls and clone size come from TCRdb's table, not from the authors' own analysis. Across this sample there are around 29,000 distinct CDR3 sequences, with roughly a tenth seen only once. The top ten clonotypes cover about 13% of the sample.

The study was a case-control design nested within a healthcare worker cohort in London, UK, with weekly nasopharyngeal swab PCR tests and blood sampling. Between 23 and 31 March 2020, the week of the UK lockdown, healthcare workers were enrolled and then followed up weekly for as long as 16 weeks. The entry originates in a study of early T cells in non-severe SARS-CoV-2 infection (dated by TCRdb to the early 2020s). Context from the whole study: Because TCR sequencing was done on bulk RNA from unsorted whole blood, the alpha and beta chains could not be paired.

What the authors observed across the whole study: VDJdb matching was skewed toward anti-spike CD8 responses and likely underestimated virus-specific expansions, missing private and CD4 specificities.

The sample consisted of whole blood. The V gene is TRBV6-6 and the J gene is TRBJ1-2; D gene: possibly TRBD1, on 6 matching bases. The source of this sequence is an adult who was a healthcare worker with PCR-confirmed SARS-CoV-2 infection or an uninfected control (not recorded which). The DNA sequence is as follows: TGTGCCAGCAGCCTGGGACAACCCAACTATGGCTACACCTTC. It translates to CASSLGQPNYGYTF.